Below, 20 T cell receptor beta chains from the same sample are listed, as sequenced in a study of CD8 T cells in Susac syndrome (dated by TCRdb to about 2019). The library relied on the immunoSEQ multiplex PCR assay. RNA was extracted using the RNeasy kit, and roughly 0.45 to 1 microgram was reverse transcribed with random hexamers. TCRdb's own reprocessing of the public reads used fastp at Q25 and MiXCR and kept productive beta chains. Entries that share a CDR3 protein sequence are merged under the most common genes and DNA. The sample profile shows some 120,000 distinct CDR3 sequences; roughly 94% of them were found once. 0.095% to 0.1% of the sample is held by the ten biggest clonotypes. Sequences were obtained from CD4+ T cells from PBMCs. These receptors all stem from a human donor in good health.

The rearrangement uses TRBV7-9 and TRBJ2-2; TRBD2 aligns across 7 bases. Germline V gene data show CDR1 as SEHNR and CDR2 as FQNEAQ (reference sequence). CDR3 size: 16 residues. Losses at the gene ends were 1 base for V and 6 bases for J; bases not matched to a gene: 8. As DNA, the CDR3 is TGTGCCAGCAGCTTAGGTTCGGGCGGGAGCCCCGGGGAGCTGTTTTTT. Translated, it gives CASSLGSGGSPGELFF. The whole variable domain, filled in from reference TRBV7-9 and TRBJ2-2, reads DTGVSQNPRHKITKRGQNVTFRCDPISEHNRLYWYRQTLGQGPEFLTYFQNEAQLEKSRLLSDRFSAERPKGSFSTLEIQRTEQGDSAMYLCASSLGSGGSPGELFFGEGSRLTVL.

This sequence joins TRBV7-2 and TRBJ2-3; no clear D gene. This CDR3 contains 15 residues. Germline values: CDR1 SGHTA, CDR2 FQGNSA. Trimming cost V 3 bases and J 1 base, with 11 bases left between them. CDR3 loop: CASSFVGRGTDTQYF. The CDR3 nucleotides read TGTGCCAGCAGCTTCGTCGGACGCGGCACAGATACGCAGTATTTT.

V is TRBV27 and J is TRBJ1-4; possibly TRBD1 for D (6 bases). V lost 6 bases and J 7 bases, leaving 18 bases between the germline ends. The CDR3 consists of 15 residues. CDR1 is MNHEY and CDR2 is SMNVEV in the germline V gene (reference sequence). The CDR3 DNA reads TGTGCCAGCAGCCTTCGGGACGGGACAAGTGAAAAACTGTTTTTT. It yields the protein CASSLRDGTSEKLFF.

The rearrangement links TRBV5-1 to TRBJ1-1; tentatively, D is TRBD1 (5 bases). Germline V gene data show CDR1 as SGHRS and CDR2 as YFSETQ. Trimming pared 4 bases from V and 4 bases from J, leaving 17 bases between. CDR3 length: 15 residues. This chain's CDR3 is CASSLRVGGITEAFF. The CDR3 DNA sequence: TGCGCCAGCAGCCTACGGGTGGGGGGGATCACTGAAGCTTTCTTT.

On this clonotype: Sequence at one end of the junction differs from germline and may be a read error. The V gene is TRBV7-7, the J gene TRBJ2-3; the D gene is possibly TRBD2 (6 bases). This CDR3 has 14 amino acids. CDR1 and CDR2 (germline): SSHAT, FNYEAQ (reference sequence). CDR3 protein: CASSSGGDTDTQYF. The DNA of the CDR3 is TGTGCTAGCAGCTCTGGAGGGGACACAGATACGCAGTATTTT. The full variable domain, with the rest looked up from reference TRBV7-7 and TRBJ2-3, is GAGVSQSPRYKVTKRGQDVTLRCDPISSHATLYWYQQALGQGPEFLTYFNYEAQPDKSGLPSDRFSAERPEGSISTLTIQRTEQRDSAMYRCASSSGGDTDTQYFGPGTRLTVL.

This clonotype was seen once. The chain employs TRBV3-1 and TRBJ2-1; D possibly uses TRBD1 or TRBD2 (6 bases each). V shed 4 bases and J shed 4 bases, with 11 bases lying between them. This CDR3 spans 14 amino acids. Germline CDR1 is LGHDT and CDR2 is YNNKEL (reference sequence). The CDR3 DNA reads TGTGCCAGCAGCCTCCGAGGGGGGTACAATGAGCAGTTCTTC. Residues: CASSLRGGYNEQFF.

The table lists this clonotype with a count of one. The chain employs TRBV6-6 and TRBJ1-2; 7 bases match TRBD1. Germline loops: CDR1 MNHNY, CDR2 SVGAGI (reference sequence). J was trimmed by 5 bases and V by 6 bases; bases with no gene match: 6. The CDR3 contains 13 residues. Here the CDR3 reads CASRSQGHYGYTF. The CDR3 DNA reads TGTGCCAGCAGGTCACAGGGGCATTATGGCTACACCTTC.

The J gene is TRBJ2-7, the V gene TRBV7-2; TRBD2 matches at 7 bases. V shed 2 bases, J shed 2 bases, and the junction held 3 bases outside the gene matches. Germline V gives CDR1 SGHTA, CDR2 FQGNSA. The CDR3 contains 14 residues. The CDR3 bases are TGTGCCAGCAGCTTATCCAGCGGGACCTACGAGCAGTACTTC. This encodes CASSLSSGTYEQYF.

The chain links TRBV27 to TRBJ2-5; D is possibly TRBD1 (5 bases). Germline CDR1 is MNHEY and CDR2 is SMNVEV (reference sequence). The V and J ends lost 0 bases and 5 bases respectively, with 10 bases between them. The CDR3 covers 14 residues. CDR3 loop: CASSLSQGWETQYF. Written as DNA, the CDR3 is TGTGCCAGCAGTTTATCGCAGGGCTGGGAGACCCAGTACTTC.

V gene TRBV6-5 combines with J gene TRBJ2-7; D not resolved. In germline, CDR1 is MNHEY, CDR2 SVGAGI. CDR3 length equals 13 residues. Deletions cut 2 bases from V and 7 bases from J, with 12 bases between. In DNA, the CDR3 is TGTGCCAGCAGTTACCGGAACGGTGGAGAGCAGTACTTC. This gives the protein CASSYRNGGEQYF.

The chain carries TRBV18 and TRBJ2-3; 7 bases are a match to TRBD1. After removal of 2 bases from V and 1 base from J, the junction contained 3 bases not matched to a gene. Per germline, CDR1 KGHSH and CDR2 LQKENI. This CDR3 region has 15 residues. CDR3 amino acids: CASSPGTAGTDTQYF. As DNA, the CDR3 is TGTGCCAGCTCACCAGGGACAGCAGGCACAGATACGCAGTATTTT.

The chain combines TRBV5-1 with TRBJ2-1, with D tentatively TRBD2 (7 bases). The germline V and J ends were trimmed by 0 bases and 6 bases, with 13 bases remaining between them. Per germline, CDR1 SGHRS and CDR2 YFSETQ. The CDR3 extends over 15 amino acids. Here the CDR3 reads CASSLAAGASNEQFF. The CDR3 nucleotides are TGCGCCAGCAGCTTGGCGGCGGGGGCCTCCAATGAGCAGTTCTTC.

The chain combines TRBV4-1 with TRBJ2-5, with 7 bases lining up with TRBD2. The trim removed 4 bases at V and 9 bases at J, leaving 14 bases unmatched. This CDR3 is 15 amino acids long. CDR1 MGHRA and CDR2 YSYEKL come from the germline V gene. CDR3 residues: CASSPEGAGRAAQYF. The CDR3 DNA sequence: TGCGCCAGCAGCCCGGAGGGAGCGGGAAGAGCGGCCCAGTACTTC.

The V and J genes are TRBV3-1 and TRBJ1-2; D may be TRBD1 (5 bases). Germline V CDR1 and CDR2: LGHDT, YNNKEL (reference sequence). This CDR3 is 20 amino acids long. Trimming cost V 4 bases and J 5 bases, with 32 bases left between them. Here the CDR3 DNA reads TGTGCCAGCAGCCCTACTGGTTTCTCGACCTGGACACGCGGTCGGTATGGCTACACCTTC. Translated: CASSPTGFSTWTRGRYGYTF.

J is TRBJ1-2 and V is TRBV27, with D tentatively TRBD1 (6 bases). Trimming shortened V by 6 bases and J by 1 base, and 18 bases separated the two germline ends. Per the germline V gene, CDR1 is MNHEY and CDR2 is SMNVEV (reference sequence). The CDR3 is 16 residues long. CDR3 DNA sequence: TGTGCCAGCAGGAGGACCGGGGGGCTACGTAACTATGGCTACACCTTC. Its translation is CASRRTGGLRNYGYTF.

This clonotype appeared a single time. The chain is built from TRBV27 and TRBJ2-6; D unclear. The germline V and J ends were trimmed by 3 bases and 1 base, with 16 bases remaining between them. The germline CDR1 and CDR2 sequences are MNHEY and SMNVEV (reference sequence). The CDR3 length is 18 residues. CDR3 amino acids: CASSFFPQLNSGANVLTF. CDR3 bases: TGTGCCAGCAGTTTTTTTCCACAGCTTAATTCTGGGGCCAACGTCCTGACTTTC.

The J gene is TRBJ2-7, the V gene TRBV20-1; either TRBD1 or TRBD2 may supply D (6 bases each). Trimming took 0 bases from V and 0 from J, leaving 12 bases between them. Germline V lookup: CDR1 DFQATT, CDR2 SNEGSKA (reference sequence). The CDR3 contains 15 residues. The CDR3 DNA reads as TGCAGTGCTAGAGACGGGGGCCTATCCTCCTACGAGCAGTACTTC. It specifies CSARDGGLSSYEQYF.

The CDR3 loop reads CASSRSTGGQPQHF. CDR3 in DNA: TGTGCCAGCAGCCGCTCGACAGGAGGTCAGCCCCAGCATTTT. V usage is TRBV3-1 and J usage is TRBJ1-5; D might be TRBD1 (6 bases). Germline V gives CDR1 LGHDT, CDR2 YNNKEL (reference sequence). Trimming took 4 bases from V and 6 from J, leaving 13 bases between them. This CDR3 has 14 residues. Looking up the rest from reference TRBV3-1 and TRBJ1-5 gives the full variable domain: DTAVSQTPKYLVTQMGNDKSIKCEQNLGHDTMYWYKQDSKKFLKIMFSYNNKELIINETVPNRFSPKSPDKAHLNLHINSLELGDSAVYFCASSRSTGGQPQHFGDGTRLSIL.

The V call is TRBV9, the J call TRBJ1-6, with D tentatively TRBD1 (6 bases). Germline CDR1 is SGDLS and CDR2 is YYNGEE. With 4 bases removed from V and 0 bases from J, the gap between germline ends came to 17 bases. The length of the CDR3 is 18 residues. CDR3 amino acids: CASSLRTDLFSYNSPLHF. In DNA, the CDR3 is TGTGCCAGCAGCCTCAGGACAGACCTATTCTCCTATAATTCACCCCTCCACTTT.

The chain combines TRBV27 with TRBJ1-6; TRBD1 agrees at 10 bases. The V gene's germline CDR1 is MNHEY and CDR2 SMNVEV (reference sequence). The CDR3 loop spans 15 amino acids. After removal of 3 bases from V and 7 bases from J, the junction contained 3 bases not matched to a gene. The CDR3 is CASSLTDRGNSPLHF. The CDR3 DNA sequence: TGTGCCAGCAGTTTGACGGACAGGGGGAATTCACCCCTCCACTTT.